Detailed here is one T cell receptor (beta chain). What antigen it recognizes has not been identified. There are no base qualities to consult, and no much larger clone falls within one base. TCR beta repertoires were profiled from peripheral blood of about a dozen young patients with multiple sclerosis to demonstrate the VDJtools post-analysis software. The multiple sclerosis patients were children and adolescents ranging in age from roughly 6 to 16 years. The sample comes from a study of post-analysis software for immune sequencing data (dated by TCRdb to about 2015). About the investigation overall: The recorded disease courses included relapsing-remitting, secondary progressive and progressive-relapsing multiple sclerosis, and some patients had no subtype annotation. The multiple sclerosis patient repertoires were compared with around ten previously published healthy control repertoires from donors aged roughly 6 to 25 years. A subset of samples was prepared in parallel using single-end sample barcoding, then pooled and co-amplified after Illumina adapter ligation. Overall study outcomes, separate from this receptor: Significantly higher frequencies in patients than in controls were found for about five TRBV segments, including TRBV5-6, TRBV5-1 and TRBV20-1. Normalized Chao1 diversity was significantly lower in multiple sclerosis patients than controls, suggesting substantial peripheral T-cell clonal expansion. The control group was slightly older than the multiple sclerosis patient group. Direct clustering with F measure revealed strong co-clustering of samples prepared in the same batch, which led to a batch-effect correction.

V is shortened by 2 bases, J by 6 bases, and the region joining them spans 9 bases. Taken from the germline V gene (reference sequence), the CDR1 and CDR2 loops are LGHDT and YNNKEL. The CDR3 measures 13 amino acids from cysteine to phenylalanine. Only CDR3 DNA is held: 39 bases, read in frame from base 1. Library method: PCR. The reads were generated on an Illumina HiSeq 2500. To reduce PCR and sequencing biases, unique molecular identifiers were built into the TCR beta cDNA libraries. Per 1 to 10 million input T cells, 500,000 or so cDNA molecules were obtained, such that each molecule approximated one T cell. The patient libraries were prepared and sequenced with the same protocol used for the earlier healthy control dataset. Within a given batch, samples were prepared together, multiplexed and sequenced on the same HiSeq lane. As for the authors' bioinformatics: Raw barcoded reads were processed with MIGEC, discarding single-read molecular identifier groups before consensus assembly and CDR3 extraction. VDJtools was used for post-analysis of the clonotype tables, with diversity normalized by down-sampling every dataset to the smallest sample size. To correct batch-related cross-sample contamination, repertoire overlap clustering matched CDR3 amino acid sequences but not nucleotide sequences. Using fastp trimming at Q25 and MiXCR clonotype assembly, TCRdb reanalyzed the public sequencing data and kept in-frame beta chains. Here each entry gathers all rows of one CDR3 protein and keeps the most common genes and DNA. The V and J calls and clone size are TCRdb's, not the authors'. The sample table contains a few hundred thousand distinct CDR3 sequences; only one count was recorded for roughly 34% of them. The leading ten clones occupy less than 6% of the sample.

The sequencing input was blood. The sequence is built from TRBV3-1 and TRBJ2-3; no D gene can be assigned with confidence. This clonotype originated in a girl between 2 and 17 years old with multiple sclerosis. The DNA sequence follows: TGTGCCAGCAGCCAACCGTTGGAGGATACGCAGTATTTT. Its protein reads: CASSQPLEDTQYF.